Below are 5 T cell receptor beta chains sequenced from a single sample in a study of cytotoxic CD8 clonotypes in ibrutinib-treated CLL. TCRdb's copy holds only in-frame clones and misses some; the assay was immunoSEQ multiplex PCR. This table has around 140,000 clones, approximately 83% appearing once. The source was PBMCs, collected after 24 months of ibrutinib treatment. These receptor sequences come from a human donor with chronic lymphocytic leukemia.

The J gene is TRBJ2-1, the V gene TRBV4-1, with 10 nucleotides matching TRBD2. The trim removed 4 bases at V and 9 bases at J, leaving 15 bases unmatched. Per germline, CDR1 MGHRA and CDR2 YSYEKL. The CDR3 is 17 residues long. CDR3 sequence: CASSRALSPSGGSEQFF. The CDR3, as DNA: TGCGCCAGCAGCCGGGCCCTTTCTCCTAGCGGGGGATCTGAGCAGTTCTTC.

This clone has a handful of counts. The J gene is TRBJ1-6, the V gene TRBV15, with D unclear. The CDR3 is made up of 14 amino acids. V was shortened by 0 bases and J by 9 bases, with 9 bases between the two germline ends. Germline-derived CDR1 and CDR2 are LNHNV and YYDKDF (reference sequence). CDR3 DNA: TGTGCCACCAGCAGAGATAGAGGGAGTTCACCCCTCCACTTT. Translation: CATSRDRGSSPLHF.

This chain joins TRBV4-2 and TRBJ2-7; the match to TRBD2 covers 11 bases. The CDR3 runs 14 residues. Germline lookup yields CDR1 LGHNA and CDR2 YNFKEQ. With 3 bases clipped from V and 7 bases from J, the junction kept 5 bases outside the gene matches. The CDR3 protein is CASSHSTSGAEQYF. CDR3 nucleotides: TGTGCCAGCAGCCATTCGACTAGCGGGGCTGAGCAGTACTTC.

The CDR3 region has the DNA TGCAGTGGCCCCGGAGTTCGCGGCTACACCTTC. This encodes CSGPGVRGYTF. The chain couples TRBV20-1 to TRBJ1-2; no clear D gene. V was trimmed by 7 bases and J by 8 bases, leaving 14 bases between them. This CDR3 contains 11 residues. Germline V CDR1 and CDR2: DFQATT, SNEGSKA (reference sequence).

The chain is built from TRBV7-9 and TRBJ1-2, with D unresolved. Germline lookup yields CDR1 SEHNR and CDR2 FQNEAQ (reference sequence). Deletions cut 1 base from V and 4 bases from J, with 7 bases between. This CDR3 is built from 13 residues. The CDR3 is CASSLERFYGYTF. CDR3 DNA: TGTGCCAGCAGCTTAGAACGGTTCTATGGCTACACCTTC.